Listed below are T cell receptor beta chains from one sample, sequenced in a study of T cell responses to AZD1222 COVID-19 vaccine. Generated by immunoSEQ multiplex PCR, the TCRdb table keeps only in-frame clones and is missing some. The data show 130,000 or so clones, around 94% seen once. The sample in question was peripheral blood, obtained on day 0 of AZD1222 vaccination. All receptors derive from an adult in good health. CDR3s include the opening cysteine and the closing phenylalanine or tryptophan.

CDR3 length,V gene,J gene,CDR3 protein
13,TRBV19,TRBJ2-7,CASTRAGNDEQYF
14,TRBV4-2,TRBJ2-7,CASSQELSGYEQYF
15,TRBV27,TRBJ1-6,CASSLNNRPHSPLHF
15,TRBV5-1,TRBJ2-2,CASSRARGKAGELFF
13,TRBV18,TRBJ1-4,CASSRATNEKLFF
13,TRBV27,TRBJ1-1,CASSPDRVTEAFF
13,TRBV5-1,TRBJ1-2,CASSLGGIYGYTF
16,TRBV7-8,TRBJ1-1,CATNSRAGTGNTEAFF
17,TRBV3-1/TRBV3-2,TRBJ1-5,CASSQGLYSWGNQPQHF
15,TRBV5-1,TRBJ1-2,CASSLEVGGANGYTF
15,TRBV5-4,TRBJ2-1,CASSAGLVGYNEQFF
12,TRBV30,TRBJ1-2,CAWRRGANGYTF
15,TRBV7-9,TRBJ2-1,CASVATQSSYNEQFF
18,TRBV7-2,TRBJ2-1,CASSPTPLVGLAGDEQFF
12,TRBV28,TRBJ2-3,CASSLDRKTQYF
17,TRBV21-1,TRBJ1-4,CASSPKGSGATNEKLFF
14,TRBV2,TRBJ2-1,CASRDSGRGNEQFF
15,TRBV11-2,TRBJ2-1,CASSPRRSSYNEQFF
12,TRBV2,TRBJ1-2,CASRTGSYGYTF
15,TRBV2,TRBJ1-6,CASSPRQGAASPLHF
15,TRBV30,TRBJ1-3,CAWGAGSLSGNTIYF
15,TRBV6-5,TRBJ2-1,CASSYEGTSYNEQFF
18,TRBV7-2,TRBJ2-5,CASSLEVRTSGRGKTQYF
15,TRBV2,TRBJ1-3,CASSEGRLSGNTIYF
15,TRBV27,TRBJ1-5,CASSLGWDTNQPQHF
18,TRBV4-1,TRBJ2-1,CASSPGLAGVVGHNEQFF
16,TRBV5-1,TRBJ1-1,CASSSRTRDPTIEAFF
13,TRBV5-6,TRBJ1-6,CASSPSPNSPLHF
18,TRBV27,TRBJ2-3,CASSLLGGMAHSTDTQYF
13,TRBV19,TRBJ2-3,CASSITKFDTQYF
14,TRBV23-1,TRBJ1-6,CASTVQGRNSPLHF
14,TRBV6-5,TRBJ2-1,CASSKTTPLNEQFF
15,TRBV5-1,TRBJ1-2,CASSQEGDYVYGYTF
15,TRBV7-8,TRBJ1-1,CASSSRPGGNTEAFF
15,TRBV27,TRBJ1-2,CASSLVAGGWYGYTF
22,TRBV4-1,TRBJ2-1,CASSQGSDRGQYFFTMRGKQFF
13,TRBV19,TRBJ1-2,CASRTPLDYGYTF
14,TRBV7-3,TRBJ2-5,CASSSQGGRETQYF
12,TRBV7-9,TRBJ1-2,CASSLGARGYTF
14,TRBV10-3,TRBJ1-4,CAISESGGGEKLFF
15,TRBV9,TRBJ1-1,CASGDRAVWGTEAFF
12,TRBV29-1,TRBJ2-1,CSVDEVYNEQFF
19,TRBV9,TRBJ2-1,CASSVGWAGDYVSAYEQFF
15,TRBV7-6,TRBJ2-6,CASSFTGTGANVLTF
14,TRBV3-1/TRBV3-2,TRBJ2-4,CASSRGQGKNIQYF
12,TRBV19,TRBJ2-3,CASSTSTDTQYF
14,TRBV20-1,TRBJ1-2,CSASLQSANYGYTF
13,TRBV27,TRBJ2-7,CASSHRESYEQYF
14,TRBV27,TRBJ2-1,CASSFSSGLSEQFF
17,TRBV15,TRBJ2-1,CATSSFSGTSGYNEQFF
15,TRBV7-3,TRBJ2-1,CASSLSGTGDNEQFF
12,TRBV6-2/TRBV6-3,TRBJ1-2,CASSYNAYGYTF
14,TRBV28,TRBJ2-1,CASSSATGGAEQFF
15,TRBV7-7,TRBJ2-1,CASSLMAGGPHEQFF